The clone carrying this TCR beta chain was counted many times. Its matching antigen is unknown. The sample is drawn from a study of regulatory T cells in long-lasting Graves disease. Arm-PCR with iRepertoire HTBI primers amplified the CDR3 regions for these TCR beta libraries. TCRdb re-analysed the multiplex PCR reads in MiXCR, keeping a single row per CDR3 protein. The top ten hold 25% of the sample, which has 500,000 or so distinct CDR3 sequences, 16% seen once. Broader study findings: A greater number of public clonotypes (about 2,900) was shared by persistent patients than by new patients (around 1,000).

Specified time point: newly diagnosed GD, antithyroid drugs for less than 3 months. Making the TCR library involved RNA that had been extracted from PBMCs. V lost 0 bases and J 3 bases, leaving 4 bases between the germline ends. Germline V gene sequence: CDR1 SGHAT, CDR2 FQNNGV. This CDR3 spans 13 amino acids. These data were likewise used in another study, on T cells in Graves' hyperthyroidism and ophthalmopathy. In that study: Diagnostic decisions used clinical symptoms, serum thyroxine and TRAb, thyroid ultrasound and orbital computed tomography. TCR CDR3 underwent first-round RT-PCR with the HTBI primer set.

The sequence was obtained from a woman aged 40 to 65 with Graves disease. This chain connects TRBV11-2 to TRBJ2-3; D is unresolved. The specimen comprised peripheral blood mononuclear cells (PBMCs), sampled at new diagnosis, from a patient treated with antithyroid drugs. The CDR3: CASSLERTDTQYF. In DNA form, the CDR3 reads TGTGCCAGCAGCTTAGAAAGGACAGATACGCAGTATTTT. Drawing the rest from reference TRBV11-2 and TRBJ2-3, the complete variable domain is EAGVAQSPRYKIIEKRQSVAFWCNPISGHATLYWYQQILGQGPKLLIQFQNNGVVDDSQLPKDRFSAERLKGVDSTLKIQPAKLEDSAVYLCASSLERTDTQYFGPGTRLTVL.